Following are 7 T cell receptor beta chains from one sample sequenced in a study of T-cell reconstitution after alpha-beta-depleted transplantation in children. Unique molecular identifiers were incorporated when the TCRbeta library was constructed. Using its own MiXCR run on the PCR reads, TCRdb lists one record per CDR3 protein. The sample yields around 490,000 distinct CDR3 sequences, approximately 10% seen once. Material: PBMCs, mostly from graft donor cells, obtained 180 days after TCRalphabeta/CD19-depleted stem cell transplant. All receptors derive from a female patient aged 2-9 years who had a stem cell transplant for aplastic anemia, so the T cells may come from the graft donor.

This chain joins TRBV15 and TRBJ2-1, with D tentatively TRBD2 (5 bases). V was pared by 4 bases and J by 10 bases, with 11 bases between. The germline V gene has CDR1 LNHNV and CDR2 YYDKDF (reference sequence). The CDR3 runs 12 residues. The CDR3 protein is CATSTKTGEQFF. Written as DNA, the CDR3 is TGTGCCACCAGCACTAAAACGGGGGAGCAGTTCTTC.

The rearrangement links TRBV6-2 or TRBV6-3 to TRBJ2-5; D is unclear. This CDR3 has 14 residues. Germline CDR1 MNHEY, CDR2 SVGEGT. Trimming shortened V by 6 bases and J by 4 bases, and 15 bases separated the two germline ends. CDR3 sequence: CASSARRFSETQYF. In nucleotides, the CDR3 is TGTGCCAGCAGCGCACGGAGATTCTCAGAGACCCAGTACTTC.

The chain joins TRBV20-1 to TRBJ1-4; unclear D gene. CDR1 is DFQATT and CDR2 is SNEGSKA in the germline V gene (reference sequence). Trimming took 1 base from V and 7 from J, leaving 4 bases between them. This CDR3 comprises 11 residues. Here the CDR3 DNA reads TGCAGTGCTAGAGTTGGTGAAAAACTGTTTTTT. Translation: CSARVGEKLFF.

This clonotype was recorded many times. The chain has TRBV7-2 and TRBJ2-2; 9 bases map to TRBD1. The CDR3 contains 15 residues. Germline loops: CDR1 SGHTA, CDR2 FQGNSA. Germline trimming cut 5 bases from V and 5 bases from J; bases unmatched to any gene: 6. CDR3 region: CASSPQGAGTGELFF. The DNA of the CDR3 is TGTGCCAGCAGCCCACAGGGGGCAGGGACCGGGGAGCTGTTTTTT.

This clonotype was detected a few times. The gene calls are TRBV9 and TRBJ1-2; 8 bases line up with TRBD1. This CDR3 spans 15 amino acids. Germline loops: CDR1 SGDLS, CDR2 YYNGEE. The J segment lost 4 bases and the V segment lost 3 bases, leaving 8 bases of the junction unmatched. The chain's CDR3 is CASSDAGQAFYGYTF. CDR3 sequence (DNA): TGTGCCAGCAGCGACGCGGGACAGGCCTTCTATGGCTACACCTTC.

The sample holds a few counts of this clonotype. This chain connects TRBV18 to TRBJ1-4; D is ambiguous. V gave up 3 bases and J gave up 7 bases, with 12 bases separating them. Germline CDR1 reads KGHSH; CDR2 reads LQKENI. This CDR3 region has 14 residues. The CDR3 here is CASSPGKAGEKLFF. The CDR3 coding sequence is TGTGCCAGCTCACCGGGAAAGGCGGGTGAAAAACTGTTTTTT. The full variable domain, completed using reference TRBV18 and TRBJ1-4, is NAGVMQNPRHLVRRRGQEARLRCSPMKGHSHVYWYRQLPEEGLKFMVYLQKENIIDESGMPKERFSAEFPKEGPSILRIQQVVRGDSAAYFCASSPGKAGEKLFFGSGTQLSVL.

The table lists this clonotype with a few counts. The chain joins TRBV6-5 to TRBJ2-3; D not resolved. The V end was cut by 6 bases, the J end by 2 bases, with 15 bases between. Germline V gives CDR1 MNHEY, CDR2 SVGAGI. The CDR3 is 15 residues long. The CDR3 coding sequence is TGTGCCAGCAGCTCCCGGTCCTCTACCACAGATACGCAGTATTTT. It is translated as CASSSRSSTTDTQYF.